This T cell receptor beta chain was observed in a study of shared clonotypes between healthy human individuals. Several immunoSEQ 96-well plates shared each subset's DNA, each plate a replicate. Using immunoSEQ multiplex PCR, the repertoire was profiled, and TCRdb retains in-frame clones only, with some absent. The sample contains about 1.5 million clones, around 98% of which appear only once. With V trimmed by 9 bases and J by 7 bases, 8 bases remained unmatched. Looked up from germline, CDR1 is SGHRS and CDR2 is YFSETQ. The CDR3 has 13 amino acids. Naive CD45RA+ and memory CD45RA-negative subsets were split from CD4+ cells.

The sample was naive CD4+ T cells sorted from blood. Regarding subset: CD45RA+ positively selected. This TCR was recovered from a man aged 25 to 45 in good health. V usage is TRBV5-1 and J usage is TRBJ2-2, with 8 bases aligning to TRBD2. CDR3 residues: CATKREPVGELFF. The CDR3 nucleotides are TGCGCCACCAAGCGGGAGCCGGTCGGGGAGCTGTTTTTT.